This note documents a single T cell receptor (beta chain) sequence. Method: immunoSEQ multiplex PCR; TCRdb's copy keeps in-frame clones and lacks some. The sample gives more than 100,000 clones, around 91% of which show up once; 3.8% is in the top ten. These data come from a study of blood T cell repertoires in COVID-19. Sequenced: peripheral blood. This TCR derives from an older woman with COVID-19, enrolled during active disease.

DNA of the CDR3: TGTGCCAGCAGCCCAGGGTCAGGGGGATCCTACAATGAGCAGTTCTTC. Residues: CASSPGSGGSYNEQFF. The chain employs TRBV27 and TRBJ2-1, with TRBD1 matching 7 bases. Germline V gene data show CDR1 as MNHEY and CDR2 as SMNVEV (reference sequence). With V trimmed by 6 bases and J by 1 base, 9 bases remained unmatched. The CDR3 is 16 amino acids.